Listed here are 31 T cell receptor beta chains from one sample, sequenced in a study of T cell responses to AZD1222 COVID-19 vaccine. Generated by immunoSEQ multiplex PCR, the TCRdb table keeps only in-frame clones and is missing some. The table has around 100,000 clones, around 87% seen once. The sample here was peripheral blood, taken 28 days after the second AZD1222 dose. The receptors shown here come from an adult who received the AZD1222 COVID-19 vaccine.

The chain couples TRBV11-2 to TRBJ1-2, with 7 bases lining up with TRBD1. The CDR3 runs 15 residues. CDR1 and CDR2 (germline): SGHAT, FQNNGV. With 5 bases clipped from V and 4 bases from J, the junction kept 10 bases outside the gene matches. CDR3 residues: CASSTNRGISYGYTF. The CDR3 nucleotides are TGTGCCAGCAGCACTAACAGGGGAATAAGCTATGGCTACACCTTC.

The chain uses TRBV7-6 and TRBJ2-7; TRBD1 matches at 8 bases. The CDR3 length is 15 residues. With 5 bases clipped from V and 4 bases from J, the junction kept 10 bases outside the gene matches. In germline, CDR1 is SGHVS, CDR2 FNYEAQ. The CDR3 nucleotides read TGTGCCAGCAGCACACAGGGGGTTGGCATATACGAGCAGTACTTC. It encodes CASSTQGVGIYEQYF.

This sequence joins TRBV7-9 and TRBJ1-6; TRBD1 matches at 7 bases. Losses at the gene ends were 5 bases for V and 7 bases for J; bases not matched to a gene: 11. Germline V gene lookup returns CDR1 SEHNR and CDR2 FQNEAQ (reference sequence). This CDR3 is built from 16 residues. The DNA of the CDR3 is TGTGCCAGCAGCCACCCCACAGGGGCCGGGAATTCACCCCTCCACTTT. Its protein product is CASSHPTGAGNSPLHF.

The V gene is TRBV12-5, the J gene TRBJ2-7; D gene uncertain. The V gene lost 3 bases and the J gene lost 3 bases, with 18 bases spanning the gap. The CDR3 consists of 16 residues. Germline loops: CDR1 LGHNT, CDR2 FRNRAP. The CDR3 nucleotides are TGTGCTAGTGGTTTTACACGGGCCGCCGGGTTCTACGAGCAGTACTTC. This gives the protein CASGFTRAAGFYEQYF. The entire variable domain, with the rest obtained from reference TRBV12-5 and TRBJ2-7, is as follows: DARVTQTPRHKVTEMGQEVTMRCQPILGHNTVFWYRQTMMQGLELLAYFRNRAPLDDSGMPKDRFSAEMPDATLATLKIQPSEPRDSAVYFCASGFTRAAGFYEQYFGPGTRLTVT.

The rearrangement joins TRBV2 to TRBJ1-5; 7 nucleotides match TRBD1. With V trimmed by 4 bases and J by 6 bases, 12 bases remained unmatched. CDR3 size: 16 residues. Germline-derived CDR1 and CDR2 are SNHLY and FYNNEI. CDR3 sequence (DNA): TGTGCCAGCAGTGCCCTAGAGACGACAGGGAGTCAGCCCCAGCATTTT. Protein product: CASSALETTGSQPQHF.

The CDR3 coding sequence is TGCGCCAGCAGCTTGGGGACAGGGAACTATGGCTACACCTTC. Translation gives CASSLGTGNYGYTF. The V and J genes are TRBV5-1 and TRBJ1-2, with TRBD1 identical over 8 bases. Germline values: CDR1 SGHRS, CDR2 YFSETQ. Trimming removed 0 bases from V and 2 bases from J; junction bases left unmatched: 0. CDR3 size: 14 residues.

This chain joins TRBV15 and TRBJ1-1; possibly TRBD1 for D (5 bases). The CDR3 totals 14 residues. Looked up from germline, CDR1 is LNHNV and CDR2 is YYDKDF (reference sequence). The germline V and J ends were trimmed by 6 bases and 0 bases, with 11 bases remaining between them. CDR3 DNA sequence: TGTGCCACCAGTCCGACAGCCATGAACACTGAAGCTTTCTTT. It is translated as CATSPTAMNTEAFF.

This chain links TRBV30 with TRBJ2-7; D may correspond to TRBD1 or TRBD2 (5 bases each). The CDR3 consists of 12 residues. Germline V lookup: CDR1 GTSNPN, CDR2 SVGIG (reference sequence). V was trimmed by 5 bases and J by 2 bases, leaving 10 bases between them. The CDR3 DNA reads as TGTGCCTGGGGGACGCCCACCTACGAGCAGTACTTC. Amino acids: CAWGTPTYEQYF.

The J gene is TRBJ1-5, the V gene TRBV9, with a tentative D call TRBD1 (5 bases). Deletions cut 3 bases from V and 0 bases from J, with 10 bases between. This CDR3 has 15 amino acids. CDR1 and CDR2 (germline): SGDLS, YYNGEE. CDR3 protein: CASSGDSLSNQPQHF. CDR3 DNA sequence: TGTGCCAGCAGCGGCGACAGCCTTAGCAATCAGCCCCAGCATTTT.

The chain employs TRBV12-3 or TRBV12-4 and TRBJ2-3, with D unclear. The V end was cut by 5 bases, the J end by 1 base, with 7 bases between. The CDR3 has 13 residues. The CDR3 bases are TGTGCCAGCAGTACCCCCCGCACAGATACGCAGTATTTT. Amino acid sequence: CASSTPRTDTQYF.

The chain employs TRBV7-9 and TRBJ1-6, with a weak D call TRBD1 (5 bases). Germline V gene sequence: CDR1 SEHNR, CDR2 FQNEAQ (reference sequence). The CDR3 totals 15 residues. V was cut by 6 bases and J by 0 bases, with 9 bases left in between. The CDR3 reads CASSWGSSYNSPLHF. DNA of the CDR3: TGTGCCAGCAGTTGGGGGAGCTCCTATAATTCACCCCTCCACTTT.

The genes are TRBV18 and TRBJ1-4; D may be TRBD1 (6 bases). The CDR3 is 16 amino acids. V lost 3 bases and J lost 8, with 19 bases in between. Germline lookup yields CDR1 KGHSH and CDR2 LQKENI. CDR3 loop: CASSPDTGRIGEKLFF. Here the CDR3 DNA reads TGTGCCAGCTCACCGGACACAGGGAGGATTGGCGAAAAACTGTTTTTT.

The CDR3 coding sequence is TGTGCCAGCAGTTTGGTCGGGAGCCGCACAGATACGCAGTATTTT. This sequence encodes CASSLVGSRTDTQYF. The J gene is TRBJ2-3, the V gene TRBV28; possible D gene TRBD2, 6 bases. Trimming took off 3 bases at V and 1 base at J, with 11 bases between the two ends. Germline values: CDR1 MDHEN, CDR2 SYDVKM. The CDR3 totals 15 residues.

This chain connects TRBV7-9 to TRBJ2-7; D is ambiguous. Trimming pared 3 bases from V and 3 bases from J, leaving 9 bases between. The CDR3 is 13 residues long. Germline CDR1 and CDR2: SEHNR and FQNEAQ (reference sequence). CDR3 loop: CASSFFDGYEQYF. The CDR3, as DNA: TGTGCCAGCAGCTTTTTCGACGGCTACGAGCAGTACTTC. Looking up the rest from reference TRBV7-9 and TRBJ2-7 gives the full variable domain: DTGVSQNPRHKITKRGQNVTFRCDPISEHNRLYWYRQTLGQGPEFLTYFQNEAQLEKSRLLSDRFSAERPKGSFSTLEIQRTEQGDSAMYLCASSFFDGYEQYFGPGTRLTVT.

V is TRBV2 and J is TRBJ2-7, with D perhaps TRBD1 or TRBD2 (5 bases each). Trimming took off 7 bases at V and 0 bases at J, with 22 bases between the two ends. The length of the CDR3 is 17 residues. Germline V gene sequence: CDR1 SNHLY, CDR2 FYNNEI. The DNA for the CDR3 is TGTGCCAGCATTCCTAACCTCGGGACGCCGAGCTCCTACGAGCAGTACTTC. Protein product: CASIPNLGTPSSYEQYF.

The chain recombines TRBV19 with TRBJ1-4, with 10 bases matching TRBD1. This CDR3 is built from 15 residues. V was pared by 5 bases and J by 8 bases, with 8 bases of the junction left unmatched. Looked up from germline, CDR1 is LNHDA and CDR2 is SQIVND (reference sequence). The chain's CDR3 is CASSAWTGGAEKLFF. The DNA of the CDR3 is TGTGCCAGTAGTGCGTGGACAGGGGGAGCCGAAAAACTGTTTTTT.

This chain joins TRBV28 and TRBJ1-6; D remains ambiguous. CDR1 is MDHEN and CDR2 is SYDVKM in the germline V gene. The ends were cut back, 2 bases at V and 4 bases at J, with 3 bases in the middle. The CDR3 is 13 amino acids. CDR3 sequence (DNA): TGTGCCAGCAGTTTAGGTTATAATTCACCCCTCCACTTT. Its protein product is CASSLGYNSPLHF.

This rearrangement joins TRBV9 to TRBJ2-7; perhaps TRBD2 as D (7 bases). The CDR3 is 15 amino acids. Per germline, CDR1 SGDLS and CDR2 YYNGEE. Trimming removed 4 bases from V and 4 bases from J, with 18 bases in between. In DNA form, the CDR3 reads TGTGCCAGCAGCCCCGGGGAGGGGGGTTCGTACGAGCAGTACTTC. Translating it yields CASSPGEGGSYEQYF.

This chain joins TRBV7-9 and TRBJ2-5; D unclear. This CDR3 region has 16 residues. V shed 6 bases and J shed 1 base, with 18 bases lying between them. Looked up from germline, CDR1 is SEHNR and CDR2 is FQNEAQ (reference sequence). The CDR3 DNA reads TGTGCCAGCAGATCCTACCGGGTGTCCGTCCAAGAGACCCAGTACTTC. Translation: CASRSYRVSVQETQYF.

The CDR3 region has the DNA TGTGCCAGCAGTTTATGGGGGGTGACTGAAGCTTTCTTT. It translates to CASSLWGVTEAFF. V and J are TRBV27 and TRBJ1-1; possible D gene TRBD1, 5 bases. Per germline, CDR1 MNHEY and CDR2 SMNVEV (reference sequence). The CDR3 is 13 amino acids. V was cut by 1 base and J by 5 bases, with 8 bases left in between.

This clone appeared once. The rearrangement links TRBV7-9 to TRBJ1-6; D call uncertain. There are 17 residues in the CDR3. Germline V lookup: CDR1 SEHNR, CDR2 FQNEAQ (reference sequence). The germline V and J ends were trimmed by 3 bases and 10 bases, with 22 bases remaining between them. CDR3: CASSFSGAPTTGSPLHF. The CDR3, as DNA: TGTGCCAGCAGCTTCTCAGGAGCCCCTACAACGGGATCACCCCTCCACTTT. Combining the CDR3 with reference TRBV7-9 and TRBJ1-6 gives the whole variable domain DTGVSQNPRHKITKRGQNVTFRCDPISEHNRLYWYRQTLGQGPEFLTYFQNEAQLEKSRLLSDRFSAERPKGSFSTLEIQRTEQGDSAMYLCASSFSGAPTTGSPLHFGNGTRLTVT.

This sequence joins TRBV3-1 (or the pseudogene TRBV3-2) and TRBJ2-2; no firm D call. The V and J ends lost 4 bases and 2 bases respectively, with 2 bases between them. Germline V gene lookup returns CDR1 LGHDT and CDR2 YNNKEL (reference sequence). The CDR3 contains 12 residues. Written as DNA, the CDR3 is TGTGCCAGCAGCCTTAACACCGGGGAGCTGTTTTTT. Its protein product is CASSLNTGELFF.

This chain links TRBV19 with TRBJ2-3; unclear D gene. The CDR3 loop spans 13 amino acids. The V gene's germline CDR1 is LNHDA and CDR2 SQIVND (reference sequence). V was cut by 7 bases and J by 0 bases, with 8 bases left in between. The CDR3 region has the DNA TGTGCCAGTAATCAGAGGAGCACAGATACGCAGTATTTT. Amino acids: CASNQRSTDTQYF. The full variable domain, in which reference TRBV19 and TRBJ2-3 provide the parts outside the CDR3, is DGGITQSPKYLFRKEGQNVTLSCEQNLNHDAMYWYRQDPGQGLRLIYYSQIVNDFQKGDIAEGYSVSREKKESFPLTVTSAQKNPTAFYLCASNQRSTDTQYFGPGTRLTVL.

The genes are TRBV7-2 and TRBJ1-3; D remains unclear. With 5 bases removed from V and 6 bases from J, the gap between germline ends came to 8 bases. Germline CDR1 SGHTA, CDR2 FQGNSA. The CDR3 length is 12 residues. The CDR3 loop reads CASSLRPNTIYF. The DNA for the CDR3 is TGTGCCAGCAGCCTCAGACCAAACACCATATATTTT.

The chain recombines TRBV5-1 with TRBJ2-5; 8 nucleotides align to TRBD2. This CDR3 has 13 amino acids. V dropped 5 bases and J dropped 5; count of bases not matched to a gene: 5. CDR1 SGHRS and CDR2 YFSETQ come from the germline V gene. Here the CDR3 DNA reads TGCGCCAGCAGTCGGACTAGCCAGGAGACCCAGTACTTC. It is translated as CASSRTSQETQYF.

The chain joins TRBV7-9 to TRBJ1-4; D is ambiguous. Deletions cut 2 bases from V and 6 bases from J, with 10 bases between. Germline V gene sequence: CDR1 SEHNR, CDR2 FQNEAQ (reference sequence). The CDR3 has 14 residues. Written as DNA, the CDR3 is TGTGCCAGCAGCTTACAGGCCGTCGATGAAAAACTGTTTTTT. Its protein is CASSLQAVDEKLFF.

This chain uses TRBV25-1 with TRBJ2-2; 9 positions match TRBD1. Germline CDR1 reads MGHDK; CDR2 reads SYGVNS. This CDR3 is 14 amino acids long. The V segment lost 8 bases and the J segment 4 bases; nucleotides outside the gene matches: 5. CDR3 coding DNA: TGTGCCAGCCGTGGGACAGGGCGCACCGGGGAGCTGTTTTTT. This gives the protein CASRGTGRTGELFF.

In its sample, this clone was seen once. The CDR3 spells CATSEGQRGLAYYNEQFF. The CDR3 bases are TGTGCCACCAGTGAAGGACAGAGAGGACTAGCGTACTACAATGAGCAGTTCTTC. This chain uses TRBV24-1 with TRBJ2-1; TRBD2 agrees at 9 bases. This CDR3 is built from 18 residues. The junction had 12 bases not matched to a gene; V was cut back by 4 bases and J by 3 bases. The germline CDR1 and CDR2 sequences are KGHDR and SFDVKD.

This sequence joins TRBV18 and TRBJ2-3; D tentatively reads TRBD1 or TRBD2 (6 bases each). The germline gives CDR1 KGHSH, CDR2 LQKENI. CDR3 length equals 14 residues. Trimming pared 2 bases from V and 4 bases from J, leaving 10 bases between. CDR3 DNA sequence: TGTGCCAGCTCACCAGGGGGGCGGCCAGATACGCAGTATTTT. Amino acids: CASSPGGRPDTQYF.

The V call is TRBV5-1, the J call TRBJ2-3; D unclear. CDR1 is SGHRS, CDR2 YFSETQ, per germline. This CDR3 comprises 13 residues. The ends were cut back, 4 bases at V and 5 bases at J, with 11 bases in the middle. The CDR3 sequence is CASSTLPGDTQYF. In DNA form, the CDR3 reads TGCGCCAGCAGCACCCTCCCCGGAGATACGCAGTATTTT.

The rearrangement links TRBV10-3 to TRBJ1-1, with D perhaps TRBD1 (5 bases). The CDR3 has 14 residues. Germline V gives CDR1 ENHRY, CDR2 SYGVKD. The V end was cut by 8 bases, the J end by 1 base, with 14 bases between. The CDR3 DNA follows: TGTGCCATCCAGAGGGTGGGGACGAACACTGAAGCTTTCTTT. Protein: CAIQRVGTNTEAFF.